This paragraph reports one T cell receptor beta chain. The V and J ends lost 5 bases and 7 bases respectively, with 17 bases between them. CDR1 and CDR2 (germline): MNHNY, SVGAGI (reference sequence). CDR3 size: 14 residues. This specimen comes from a study of blood T cell repertoires in COVID-19. Overall study context: Researchers got acute and convalescent COVID-19 samples from the United States, Italy and Spain. PBMCs, B-cell-depleted T cells, or T cells were the source of the cDNA or gDNA that made up the material.

Study processing details: Estimated nucleated cell counts came from reference gene primer amplification. Produced via immunoSEQ multiplex PCR; TCRdb's table is partial and in-frame only. V and J calls plus clone size are reproduced from that table; the DNA served to infer D and trimming. This sample has some 41,000 clones, with approximately 83% found just once. The sequenced material came from peripheral blood. The rearrangement links TRBV6-6 to TRBJ1-2; no clear D. The TCR was taken from an older man in a cohort sampled during active COVID-19. CDR3 loop: CASSRGEDGGGYTF. CDR3 nucleotides: TGTGCCAGCAGTCGCGGCGAAGACGGCGGTGGCTACACCTTC.